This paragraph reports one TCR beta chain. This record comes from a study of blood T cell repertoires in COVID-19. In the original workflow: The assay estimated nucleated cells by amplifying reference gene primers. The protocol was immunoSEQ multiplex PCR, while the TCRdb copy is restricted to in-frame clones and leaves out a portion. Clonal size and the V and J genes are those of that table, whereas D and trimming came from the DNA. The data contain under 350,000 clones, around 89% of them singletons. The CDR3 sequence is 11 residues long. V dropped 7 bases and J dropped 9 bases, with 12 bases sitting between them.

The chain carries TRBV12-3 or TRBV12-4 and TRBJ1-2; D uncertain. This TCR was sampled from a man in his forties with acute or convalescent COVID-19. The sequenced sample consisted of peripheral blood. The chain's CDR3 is CASTYSGSYTF. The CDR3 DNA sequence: TGTGCCAGCACCTACTCAGGAAGCTACACCTTC.